One and the same sample provided the 26 T cell receptor beta chains below, sequenced in a study of regulatory T cells in long-lasting Graves disease. According to the study, TCR beta libraries were built with iRepertoire HTBI primers and CDR3-region Arm-PCR. TCRdb analysed the multiplex PCR reads with MiXCR anew, one entry per CDR3 protein. The sample carries 450,000 to 600,000 distinct CDR3 sequences, less than 15% recorded once. Described time point: newly diagnosed GD, antithyroid drugs for less than 3 months. TCR sequences were obtained from RNA taken from PBMCs. These data are also associated with another study on T cells in Graves' hyperthyroidism and ophthalmopathy.

Sample: peripheral blood mononuclear cells (PBMCs), taken at new diagnosis, from a patient treated with antithyroid drugs. All receptors derive from a man aged 25-40 years with Graves disease.

In its sample, this clonotype was seen many times. The rearrangement links TRBV20-1 to TRBJ2-3, with D unresolved. The germline gives CDR1 DFQATT, CDR2 SNEGSKA (reference sequence). This CDR3 is 11 amino acids long. The V gene lost 6 bases and the J gene lost 2 bases, with 6 bases spanning the gap. The CDR3: CSAFSTDTQYF. The CDR3 DNA follows: TGCAGTGCCTTTTCCACAGATACGCAGTATTTT.

This clonotype was counted at least ten times. The chain employs TRBV19 and TRBJ2-5, with 7 bases that match TRBD1. V lost 5 bases to trimming and J lost 5 bases; unmatched junction nucleotides: 11. The CDR3 consists of 15 residues. CDR1 and CDR2 (germline): LNHDA, SQIVND (reference sequence). This chain's CDR3 is CASSQTGAHWETQYF. The DNA of the CDR3 is TGTGCCAGTAGTCAAACAGGGGCGCACTGGGAGACCCAGTACTTC.

Ten or more counts support this clonotype. The chain recombines TRBV11-2 with TRBJ2-5; D not certain. Germline V gives CDR1 SGHAT, CDR2 FQNNGV. V lost 4 bases and J 4 bases, leaving 13 bases between the germline ends. There are 14 residues in the CDR3. CDR3 sequence (DNA): TGTGCCAGCAGCTCATACCTACGTTCAGAGACCCAGTACTTC. The encoded protein is CASSSYLRSETQYF.

The sample holds many counts of this clonotype. The genes are TRBV5-1 and TRBJ2-7, with D hard to call. CDR1 SGHRS and CDR2 YFSETQ come from the germline V gene. V lost 5 bases and J 2 bases, leaving 5 bases between the germline ends. The CDR3 runs 11 residues. The CDR3 nucleotides read TGCGCCAGCAGAGAAGCCTACGAGCAGTACTTC. It specifies CASREAYEQYF.

This clonotype was recorded many times. V gene TRBV27 combines with J gene TRBJ2-7, with D unclear. The CDR3 length is 14 residues. V lost 7 bases, J lost 4 bases, and 17 bases lay in between. Germline V gives CDR1 MNHEY, CDR2 SMNVEV (reference sequence). This chain's CDR3 is CASKGSAVRYEQYF. The CDR3 region has the DNA TGTGCCAGCAAGGGTTCGGCAGTTAGATACGAGCAGTACTTC.

Comments on this clonotype: A much more abundant neighbour one base away suggests this may be a read error. The chain uses TRBV5-1 and TRBJ2-1, with 9 bases identical to TRBD1. This CDR3 is 18 amino acids long. Germline V lookup: CDR1 SGHRS, CDR2 YFSETQ. V was clipped by 0 bases and J by 6 bases; unmatched bases: 13. The CDR3 DNA reads TGCGCCAGCAGCTTGGGCAGGACAGGGGCGGATACCTGCAATGAGCAGTTCTTC. Its translation: CASSLGRTGADTCNEQFF.

The chain has TRBV13 and TRBJ2-2; D is ambiguous. The CDR3 runs to 17 residues. CDR1 PRHDT and CDR2 FYEKMQ come from the germline V gene (reference sequence). Deletions cut 5 bases from V and 3 bases from J, with 19 bases between. CDR3 in amino acids: CASSMSWAEIYTGELFF. The CDR3 DNA reads TGTGCCAGCAGCATGTCCTGGGCGGAAATCTACACCGGGGAGCTGTTTTTT.

The chain is built from TRBV10-2 and TRBJ1-3; D remains unclear. Germline assignment: CDR1 WSHSY and CDR2 SAAADI. The V gene lost 3 bases and the J gene lost 9 bases, with 21 bases spanning the gap. This CDR3 contains 16 residues. The CDR3 sequence is CASSDSVDRGGRTIYF. The CDR3 nucleotides are TGCGCCAGCAGTGACTCAGTAGACCGCGGAGGTCGCACCATATATTTT.

Ten or more counts support this clonotype. The chain is built from TRBV3-1 and TRBJ2-3; D gene uncertain. The CDR3 contains 14 residues. CDR1 and CDR2 (germline): LGHDT, YNNKEL (reference sequence). Trimming took off 3 bases at V and 0 bases at J, with 7 bases between the two ends. In nucleotides, the CDR3 is TGTGCCAGCAGCCAGCCGCTAAGCACAGATACGCAGTATTTT. Residues: CASSQPLSTDTQYF.

J is TRBJ2-6 and V is TRBV4-1; D might be TRBD1 (5 bases). The germline CDR1 and CDR2 sequences are MGHRA and YSYEKL. This CDR3 is 15 amino acids long. V lost 4 bases, J lost 4 bases, and 11 bases lay in between. The CDR3 region is CASSPRVAGANVLTF. Written as DNA, the CDR3 is TGCGCCAGCAGCCCCAGGGTAGCCGGGGCCAACGTCCTGACTTTC.

To note about this clonotype: A read error may be the cause here, since a much bigger clone is one base away. The rearrangement uses TRBV27 and TRBJ2-7; 8 bases fit TRBD2. The J call is doubtful: the DNA matches TRBJ2-4 better. Germline-derived CDR1 and CDR2 are MNHEY and SMNVEV (reference sequence). The CDR3 is made up of 14 amino acids. CDR3 DNA sequence: TGTGCCGGCAGAATAGGACTAGCCGAAAACATTCAGTACTTC. This sequence encodes CAGRIGLAENIQYF.

In this sample, this clonotype turned up many times. The rearrangement links TRBV2 to TRBJ2-7, with 7 bases that match TRBD1. CDR3 length: 13 residues. CDR1 is SNHLY and CDR2 is FYNNEI in the germline V gene. Trimming cost V 3 bases and J 4 bases; bases outside gene matches: 3. The CDR3 DNA reads as TGTGCCAGCAGTGACCGGACAGGATACGAGCAGTACTTC. Translation: CASSDRTGYEQYF. Based on the CDR3 plus reference TRBV2 and TRBJ2-7, the full variable domain is EPEVTQTPSHQVTQMGQEVILRCVPISNHLYFYWYRQILGQKVEFLVSFYNNEISEKSEIFDDQFSVERPDGSNFTLKIRSTKLEDSAMYFCASSDRTGYEQYFGPGTRLTVT.

This clonotype was found many times. The chain couples TRBV6-1 to TRBJ2-7, with D hard to call. CDR3 size: 16 residues. Germline CDR1 is MNHNS and CDR2 is SASEGT. Trimming cost V 6 bases and J 8 bases, with 26 bases left between them. The CDR3 coding sequence is TGTGCCAGCAGCCAGGCGGCAACGGTGGTACGAGTGAAGCAGTACTTC. Residues: CASSQAATVVRVKQYF.

This clonotype showed up many times. In DNA form, the CDR3 reads TGTGCCAGCAGTTGGAGGTTACGGACTGAAGCTTTCTTT. It is translated as CASSWRLRTEAFF. The chain recombines TRBV27 with TRBJ1-1; D is undetermined. Per the germline V gene, CDR1 is MNHEY and CDR2 is SMNVEV (reference sequence). Deletions cut 4 bases from V and 5 bases from J, with 11 bases between. CDR3 length equals 13 residues.

This clonotype was recorded many times. The chain is built from TRBV7-8 and TRBJ2-3, with D tentatively TRBD2 (6 bases). V lost 4 bases to trimming and J lost 7 bases, with 18 bases between them. This CDR3 spans 15 amino acids. Germline loops: CDR1 SGHVS, CDR2 FQNEAQ. The CDR3 protein is CASSSRRAPGHTQYF. CDR3 coding DNA: TGTGCCAGCAGCTCTCGGAGGGCCCCCGGCCATACGCAGTATTTT.

This clonotype was found many times. The V call is TRBV27, the J call TRBJ1-1; D is undetermined. Germline values: CDR1 MNHEY, CDR2 SMNVEV (reference sequence). Trimming removed 4 bases from V and 0 bases from J, with 9 bases in between. CDR3 length: 14 amino acids. The CDR3 protein is CASSWGTMNTEAFF. CDR3 DNA: TGTGCCAGCAGTTGGGGTACCATGAACACTGAAGCTTTCTTT.

This clonotype was recorded at least ten times. The chain employs TRBV7-2 and TRBJ2-7; D is ambiguous. CDR3 size: 14 residues. V dropped 1 base and J dropped 7 bases, with 14 bases sitting between them. CDR1 and CDR2 (germline): SGHTA, FQGNSA. CDR3: CASSLVSPSLEQYF. In DNA form, the CDR3 reads TGTGCCAGCAGCTTAGTATCCCCCTCCTTGGAGCAGTACTTC.

This clonotype came up many times. The chain links TRBV29-1 to TRBJ2-5; D is unclear. The CDR3 has 13 amino acids. Trimming took off 3 bases at V and 4 bases at J, with 12 bases between the two ends. Per the germline V gene, CDR1 is SQVTM and CDR2 is ANQGSEA. In DNA form, the CDR3 reads TGCAGCGTTGACCGGATCTCGGGAGAGACCCAGTACTTC. Its translation: CSVDRISGETQYF.

The V gene is TRBV5-1, the J gene TRBJ2-7, with 10 nucleotides matching TRBD1. The germline CDR1 and CDR2 sequences are SGHRS and YFSETQ. This CDR3 spans 15 amino acids. V lost 4 bases to trimming and J lost 1 base; unmatched junction nucleotides: 5. CDR3 DNA sequence: TGCGCCAGCAGCCTCATGGGACAGGGGTCCTACGAGCAGTACTTC. Its protein is CASSLMGQGSYEQYF.

Turning to this clonotype: Since a much larger clone is just one base distant, this may be a read error. The chain links TRBV6-1 to TRBJ1-1, with TRBD1 as a possible D gene (5 bases). Germline assignment: CDR1 MNHNS and CDR2 SASEGT. The CDR3 is made up of 15 amino acids. Trimming pared 2 bases from V and 4 bases from J, leaving 14 bases between. The CDR3 DNA reads as TGTGCCAGCAGTGAATGGGTCGACAGACTCACTGAAGCTTTCTTT. The encoded protein is CASSEWVDRLTEAFF.

The chain combines TRBV7-9 with TRBJ2-5; TRBD1 matches 7 bases. The V gene's germline CDR1 is SEHNR and CDR2 FQNEAQ (reference sequence). This CDR3 contains 16 residues. J lost 1 base, V lost 5 bases, and 10 bases had no gene match. In DNA, the CDR3 is TGTGCCAGCAGCCCTAGACAGGGCCACGTCCAAGAGACCCAGTACTTC. Its translation is CASSPRQGHVQETQYF.

Details on this clonotype: Given a much more abundant clone one base away, this may be a read error. CDR3 sequence reads: CAGNRDSSTYEQYF. DNA of the CDR3: TGCGCCGGCAATCGGGACAGTTCTACCTACGAGCAGTACTTC. The chain joins TRBV5-1 to TRBJ2-7, with 7 bases aligning to TRBD1. Germline CDR1 is SGHRS and CDR2 is YFSETQ. J gave up 2 bases and V 10 bases, and 12 bases lay outside the gene matches. The CDR3 runs to 14 residues.

Many counts were recorded for this clonotype. This chain joins TRBV12-3 or TRBV12-4 and TRBJ2-4; a possible D gene is TRBD1 (6 bases). V gave up 7 bases and J gave up 9 bases, with 10 bases separating them. This CDR3 spans 11 amino acids. The CDR3 reads CASNLGGIQYF. Written as DNA, the CDR3 is TGTGCCAGCAACCTAGGGGGCATTCAGTACTTC.

V usage is TRBV19 and J usage is TRBJ2-1; the D gene is possibly TRBD1 (6 bases). Trimming left V 6 bases short and J 4 bases short, with 10 bases between. The length of the CDR3 is 13 residues. Germline CDR1 reads LNHDA; CDR2 reads SQIVND (reference sequence). The CDR3 DNA reads TGTGCCAGTAGGACACAGGGATACAATGAGCAGTTCTTC. The encoded protein is CASRTQGYNEQFF.

This clonotype was found many times. Mismatch with germline at one junction end may stem from a read error. V usage is TRBV7-7 and J usage is TRBJ1-2, with unresolved D. Looked up from germline, CDR1 is SSHAT and CDR2 is FNYEAQ (reference sequence). The CDR3 spans 15 residues. The CDR3 DNA reads as TGTGCTAGCAGCTTGATAGTCGCAGGAATCTATGGCTACACCTTC. Its protein is CASSLIVAGIYGYTF.

The chain links TRBV5-1 to TRBJ2-2, with D possibly called TRBD1 or TRBD2 (5 bases each). CDR1 SGHRS and CDR2 YFSETQ come from the germline V gene. The CDR3 has 16 residues. V was cut by 4 bases and J by 2 bases, with 15 bases left in between. Written as DNA, the CDR3 is TGCGCCAGCAGCACTCGGAAGGGGACCAACACCGGGGAGCTGTTTTTT. This sequence encodes CASSTRKGTNTGELFF.